This note documents a single T cell receptor beta chain sequence. Its antigen is undetermined. These data are taken from a study of T-cell memory formation after mild COVID-19. General study points: Cross-reactive memory appears to have joined, as suggested by some responding clones showing up in pre-infection memory.

cDNA libraries for TCR alpha and TCR beta, carrying sample barcodes and UMIs, came from 5'RACE with constant-segment primers. From the 5' RACE reads, TCRdb called clonotypes with MiXCR, one entry per CDR3 protein. Counted here are about 340,000 distinct CDR3 sequences, roughly 15% occurring once; the ten biggest clones make up about a fifth. The TCR sequence derives from a man between 18 and 29 years old who had mild COVID-19 (a few samples of this study predate the infection). Cell type and time point are not known. The material sequenced was PBMCs or a T cell subset sorted from them (not recorded which).

For the CDR3, the DNA is TGTGCCAGCAGTACCGGGTCTTCCTACGAGCAGTACGTC. Amino acids: CASSTGSSYEQYV. The gene calls are TRBV6-2 or TRBV6-3 and TRBJ2-7; no clear D gene. Germline V gives CDR1 MNHEY, CDR2 SVGEGT. The CDR3 is 13 amino acids. The germline V and J ends were trimmed by 5 bases and 1 base, with 9 bases remaining between them.